The 7 T cell receptor beta chains below come from one sample, sequenced in a study of Tregs in tolerant kidney transplant recipients. Here immunoSEQ multiplex PCR was the method, and the copy in TCRdb shows in-frame clones only, minus some. The sample gives over 50,000 clones, 80% to 90% of which show up once; under 2.5% is in the top ten. The sequenced sample was Tregs from blood, obtained before the transplant. The origin of the receptors is a human donor who received a combined kidney and bone marrow transplant.

This rearrangement joins TRBV19 to TRBJ1-1; a possible D gene is TRBD1 (6 bases). Trimming pared 6 bases from V and 1 base from J, leaving 9 bases between. The length of the CDR3 is 13 residues. Germline V lookup: CDR1 LNHDA, CDR2 SQIVND (reference sequence). The CDR3 sequence: CASRGAGNTEAFF. The CDR3 nucleotides are TGTGCCAGTAGGGGGGCAGGGAACACTGAAGCTTTCTTT.

The chain uses TRBV11-2 and TRBJ2-2; D perhaps matches TRBD1 (6 bases). V lost 6 bases, J lost 5 bases, and 16 bases lay in between. This CDR3 is 15 amino acids long. Germline V CDR1 and CDR2: SGHAT, FQNNGV. CDR3 sequence: CASRQGRSGTGELFF. The CDR3 DNA is TGTGCCAGCAGGCAGGGGCGCTCGGGGACCGGGGAGCTGTTTTTT.

This clone was seen just once. This sequence joins TRBV5-4 and TRBJ2-1; 10 nucleotides align to TRBD2. CDR3 length: 16 residues. V dropped 3 bases and J dropped 3; count of bases not matched to a gene: 6. Germline lookup yields CDR1 SGHNT and CDR2 YYREEE (reference sequence). In DNA, the CDR3 is TGTGCCAGCAGCTCCCTGCGGACTAGCGGCTACAATGAGCAGTTCTTC. It yields the protein CASSSLRTSGYNEQFF.

This clone was counted only a few times. The chain combines TRBV6-4 with TRBJ2-7, with 9 bases matching TRBD1. Germline V lookup: CDR1 MRHNA, CDR2 SNTAGT. Germline trimming cut 8 bases from V and 2 bases from J; bases unmatched to any gene: 10. This CDR3 comprises 15 residues. The CDR3 DNA is TGTGCCAGCCGATGGCGGCGGACAGGGGCCTACGAGCAGTACTTC. Translating gives CASRWRRTGAYEQYF.

This clone is a singleton in its sample. This rearrangement joins TRBV29-1 to TRBJ1-2; no definite D call. Per the germline V gene, CDR1 is SQVTM and CDR2 is ANQGSEA. The CDR3 has 13 amino acids. Between the trimmed V and J ends, which lost 2 bases and 0 bases, there was a span of 7 bases. CDR3 sequence (DNA): TGCAGCGTTGAAAAACAGCCTAACTATGGCTACACCTTC. It yields the protein CSVEKQPNYGYTF.

The V call is TRBV6-1, the J call TRBJ1-1, with a tentative D call TRBD1 (6 bases). From germline, CDR1 is MNHNS and CDR2 SASEGT. V was shortened by 10 bases and J by 5 bases, with 20 bases between the two germline ends. This CDR3 has 14 amino acids. CDR3 nucleotides: TGTGCCATCCTGAGGGGGGGGAAGGTGACTGAAGCTTTCTTT. Protein sequence: CAILRGGKVTEAFF.

V gene TRBV12-5 combines with J gene TRBJ1-2, with D uncertain. The CDR3 is made up of 14 amino acids. Trimming left V 1 base short and J 8 bases short, with 14 bases between. CDR1 is LGHNT and CDR2 is FRNRAP in the germline V gene. CDR3 sequence (DNA): TGTGCTAGTGGTTTGGCCCCAGATAGGGTAGGCTACACCTTC. Translation: CASGLAPDRVGYTF.